One and the same sample provided the 20 T cell receptor beta chains below, sequenced in a study of cytomegalovirus exposure and HLA in healthy donors. PCR involved 60 Vbeta and 13 Jbeta primers. Some clones are missing from TCRdb's copy, which holds only in-frame ones; the method was immunoSEQ multiplex PCR. The sample consists of 150,000 to 190,000 clones, 75% of them appearing once. The source material was PBMCs. The receptors derive from a young man in good health and CMV-seronegative.

This clone was detected a few times. Other DNA variants within this sample encode the same CDR3. This chain joins TRBV28 and TRBJ1-6; TRBD1 is a possible D gene (5 bases). Germline loops: CDR1 MDHEN, CDR2 SYDVKM. Trimming left V 8 bases short and J 0 bases short, with 11 bases between. The CDR3 is 15 amino acids. DNA of the CDR3: TGTGCCAGCCTAGGGGCTAGCTCCTATAATTCACCCCTCCACTTT. It encodes CASLGASSYNSPLHF. The full variable domain, with the rest looked up from reference TRBV28 and TRBJ1-6, is DVKVTQSSRYLVKRTGEKVFLECVQDMDHENMFWYRQDPGLGLRLIYFSYDVKMKEKGDIPEGYSVSREKKERFSLILESASTNQTSMYLCASLGASSYNSPLHFGNGTRLTVT.

Worth noting for this clone: Sequence at one end of the junction differs from germline and may be a read error. The V gene is TRBV7-9, the J gene TRBJ2-7; 10 bases line up with TRBD1. This CDR3 has 15 residues. CDR1 is SEHNR and CDR2 is FQNEAQ in the germline V gene (reference sequence). The CDR3 sequence is CSSNDRGDRGYEQYF. In DNA, the CDR3 is TGTTCCAGCAACGATAGGGGGGACAGGGGATACGAGCAGTACTTC.

The rearrangement links TRBV2 to TRBJ1-3, with D perhaps matching TRBD1 (6 bases). Trimming shortened V by 4 bases and J by 0 bases, and 22 bases separated the two germline ends. CDR1 is SNHLY and CDR2 is FYNNEI in the germline V gene. The CDR3 sequence is 19 residues long. CDR3 region: CASSAPGQSIPYSGNTIYF. CDR3 in DNA: TGTGCCAGCAGTGCCCCCGGACAGTCAATCCCCTACTCTGGAAACACCATATATTTT. The full variable domain, completed using reference TRBV2 and TRBJ1-3, is EPEVTQTPSHQVTQMGQEVILRCVPISNHLYFYWYRQILGQKVEFLVSFYNNEISEKSEIFDDQFSVERPDGSNFTLKIRSTKLEDSAMYFCASSAPGQSIPYSGNTIYFGEGSWLTVV.

This chain uses TRBV5-4 with TRBJ1-2, with D perhaps matching TRBD1 (5 bases). Trimming pared 3 bases from V and 3 bases from J, leaving 12 bases between. Germline V gives CDR1 SGHNT, CDR2 YYREEE (reference sequence). The CDR3 runs to 14 residues. The chain's CDR3 is CASSSGSGDYGYTF. For the CDR3, the DNA is TGTGCCAGCAGCTCAGGGTCTGGAGACTATGGCTACACCTTC. The complete variable domain, with remaining parts taken from reference TRBV5-4 and TRBJ1-2, reads ETGVTQSPTHLIKTRGQQVTLRCSSQSGHNTVSWYQQALGQGPQFIFQYYREEENGRGNFPPRFSGLQFPNYSSELNVNALELDDSALYLCASSSGSGDYGYTFGSGTRLTVV.

Regarding this clone: Other DNA sequences in this specimen translate into the identical CDR3. The chain has TRBV6-5 and TRBJ2-7; 7 nucleotides agree with TRBD2. The CDR3 spans 15 residues. J was trimmed by 0 bases and V by 11 bases; bases with no gene match: 13. Germline CDR1 MNHEY, CDR2 SVGAGI. The CDR3 DNA sequence: TGTGCCGCCCGGCAGGGAGGGAGCCTCTCCTACGAGCAGTACTTC. Amino acid sequence: CAARQGGSLSYEQYF.

V usage is TRBV5-1 and J usage is TRBJ2-7; 9 nucleotides match TRBD2. The CDR3 is 16 residues long. The J segment lost 2 bases and the V segment lost 1 base, leaving 7 bases of the junction unmatched. Germline V gives CDR1 SGHRS, CDR2 YFSETQ. CDR3: CASSLPRTSATYEQYF. CDR3 nucleotides: TGCGCCAGCAGCTTGCCGCGGACTAGCGCTACCTACGAGCAGTACTTC. The full variable domain, rest sourced from reference TRBV5-1 and TRBJ2-7, is KAGVTQTPRYLIKTRGQQVTLSCSPISGHRSVSWYQQTPGQGLQFLFEYFSETQRNKGNFPGRFSGRQFSNSRSEMNVSTLELGDSALYLCASSLPRTSATYEQYFGPGTRLTVT.

The chain is built from TRBV7-2 and TRBJ2-5; 7 positions match TRBD2. In germline, CDR1 is SGHTA, CDR2 FQGNSA. The V gene end was trimmed by 5 bases and the J gene end by 5 bases; junction bases not matched to a gene: 5. The CDR3 consists of 13 residues. The CDR3 bases are TGTGCCAGCAGCGCCAGGGAGGGGGAGACCCAGTACTTC. It yields the protein CASSAREGETQYF. Full variable domain (outside the CDR3, taken from reference TRBV7-2 and TRBJ2-5): GAGVSQSPSNKVTEKGKDVELRCDPISGHTALYWYRQSLGQGLEFLIYFQGNSAPDKSGLPSDRFSAERTGGSVSTLTIQRTQQEDSAVYLCASSAREGETQYFGPGTRLLVL.

This clone was seen a handful of times. The J gene is TRBJ1-5, the V gene TRBV15; D perhaps matches TRBD1 (6 bases). Germline loops: CDR1 LNHNV, CDR2 YYDKDF (reference sequence). Trimming stripped 4 bases from V and 3 bases from J, with 13 bases between. The CDR3 length is 15 residues. The CDR3 coding sequence is TGTGCCACCAGCAAAGATTCAGGGGCCAATCAGCCCCAGCATTTT. Its translation is CATSKDSGANQPQHF.

The sample holds a few counts of this clone. The V gene is TRBV10-2, the J gene TRBJ2-5, with 10 bases lining up with TRBD2. Per germline, CDR1 WSHSY and CDR2 SAAADI. The ends lost 6 bases at V and 2 bases at J; junction bases unmatched: 3. The CDR3 length is 14 residues. The CDR3 coding sequence is TGCGCCAGCAGCGCTAGCGGGAGACAAGAGACCCAGTACTTC. Translation gives CASSASGRQETQYF.

This clone has a handful of counts. This chain links TRBV6-5 with TRBJ2-7; D gene uncertain. This CDR3 comprises 12 residues. Germline assignment: CDR1 MNHEY and CDR2 SVGAGI. Deletions cut 2 bases from V and 7 bases from J, with 9 bases between. In DNA form, the CDR3 reads TGTGCCAGCAGTTACGCGCCCGGGGAGCAGTACTTC. Translation gives CASSYAPGEQYF.

The CDR3 bases are TGTGCCAGCAGCTTGACAGCCACTAGCACAGATACGCAGTATTTT. Encoded protein: CASSLTATSTDTQYF. The V gene is TRBV7-2, the J gene TRBJ2-3, with a weak D call TRBD1 (5 bases). V was shortened by 3 bases and J by 0 bases, with 10 bases between the two germline ends. This CDR3 is built from 15 residues. Germline CDR1 reads SGHTA; CDR2 reads FQGNSA.

The chain joins TRBV19 to TRBJ2-2; D is perhaps TRBD2 (6 bases). Germline V gene sequence: CDR1 LNHDA, CDR2 SQIVND (reference sequence). Trimming removed 1 base at V and 6 bases at J, with 15 bases between. This CDR3 has 16 residues. In DNA form, the CDR3 reads TGTGCCAGTAGTATAGCCCCGGGACTTCAGTCCGGGGAGCTGTTTTTT. As protein: CASSIAPGLQSGELFF.

The chain has TRBV11-2 and TRBJ2-7, with TRBD2 matching 10 bases. Germline trimming cut 0 bases from V and 5 bases from J; bases unmatched to any gene: 4. Germline V gene data show CDR1 as SGHAT and CDR2 as FQNNGV. This CDR3 has 15 amino acids. For the CDR3, the DNA is TGTGCCAGCAGCTTAGAGGTTAGCGGGAGGAACGAGCAGTACTTC. It is translated as CASSLEVSGRNEQYF.

V usage is TRBV2 and J usage is TRBJ2-2; a weak D match, TRBD2 (6 bases). Germline lookup yields CDR1 SNHLY and CDR2 FYNNEI. The CDR3 covers 13 residues. Trimming removed 3 bases from V and 5 bases from J, with 7 bases in between. The CDR3 sequence is CASSDRGTGELFF. The CDR3 DNA sequence: TGTGCCAGCAGTGATCGGGGGACCGGGGAGCTGTTTTTT.

This chain links TRBV10-1 with TRBJ2-5, with 9 bases aligning to TRBD2. Germline V gives CDR1 WNHNN, CDR2 SYGVQD (reference sequence). Losses at the gene ends were 3 bases for V and 4 bases for J; bases not matched to a gene: 9. The CDR3 runs to 16 residues. As DNA, the CDR3 is TGCGCCAGCAGTGATGGGCGGGAGGGCCTGGGAGAGACCCAGTACTTC. Protein product: CASSDGREGLGETQYF.

The chain uses TRBV4-1 and TRBJ1-4, with D possibly matching TRBD1 (6 bases). The CDR3 consists of 14 residues. Trimming cost V 2 bases and J 8 bases, with 12 bases left between them. Germline V lookup: CDR1 MGHRA, CDR2 YSYEKL. Here the CDR3 DNA reads TGCGCCAGCAGCCAAAGCAGGGGAGTCGAAAAACTGTTTTTT. Translated, it gives CASSQSRGVEKLFF.

The V call is TRBV27, the J call TRBJ2-1; 9 bases agree with TRBD2. The germline CDR1 and CDR2 sequences are MNHEY and SMNVEV (reference sequence). This CDR3 comprises 16 residues. V trimming: 0 bases; J trimming: 7 bases; junction bases outside the gene matches: 7. The CDR3 nucleotides are TGTGCCAGCAGTTTATCCGGCGGGAGGGCCGGGAATGAGCAGTTCTTC. Translation gives CASSLSGGRAGNEQFF.

The chain recombines TRBV27 with TRBJ2-7; D gene ambiguous. There are 13 residues in the CDR3. The V gene's germline CDR1 is MNHEY and CDR2 SMNVEV (reference sequence). V was cut by 0 bases and J by 3 bases, with 6 bases left in between. The CDR3 DNA reads TGTGCCAGCAGTTTATCTCAAAACTACGAGCAGTACTTC. Translating it yields CASSLSQNYEQYF.

The chain has TRBV13 and TRBJ2-3; D is ambiguous. In germline, CDR1 is PRHDT, CDR2 FYEKMQ (reference sequence). The CDR3 runs to 15 residues. The V gene lost 4 bases and the J gene lost 0 bases, with 11 bases spanning the gap. CDR3 residues: CASSSRRASTDTQYF. CDR3 coding DNA: TGTGCCAGCAGCTCTCGCCGAGCTAGCACAGATACGCAGTATTTT.

The rearrangement joins TRBV5-1 to TRBJ2-5; 11 nucleotides match TRBD2. This CDR3 is built from 15 residues. The junction had 11 bases not matched to a gene; V was cut back by 6 bases and J by 7 bases. Germline V gene data show CDR1 as SGHRS and CDR2 as YFSETQ. The CDR3 DNA reads TGCGCCAGCACCACCGGACTAGCGGGTAGAGGGACCCAGTACTTC. As protein: CASTTGLAGRGTQYF.